The next 19 T cell receptor beta chains were all read from a single sample in a study of blood T cell repertoires in COVID-19. Profiling relied on immunoSEQ multiplex PCR, and the TCRdb table lists in-frame clones only, not all of them. The table shows about 49,000 clones, with 80% to 95% occurring only once. Sample: peripheral blood. These receptors all come from a man in his sixties with COVID-19, enrolled during active disease.

The chain employs TRBV12-3 or TRBV12-4 and TRBJ2-2; perhaps TRBD2 as D (6 bases). The CDR3 has 13 residues. Trimming pared 6 bases from V and 6 bases from J, leaving 11 bases between. CDR3 region: CASSPSGSGELFF. CDR3 in DNA: TGTGCCAGCAGCCCAAGCGGGTCCGGGGAGCTGTTTTTT.

The J gene is TRBJ2-7, the V gene TRBV7-9; 7 nucleotides match TRBD2. Germline-derived CDR1 and CDR2 are SEHNR and FQNEAQ (reference sequence). This CDR3 region has 14 residues. Here the CDR3 DNA reads TGTGCGACGAGGGAGGGGTCCTCGTCCTACGAGCAGTACTTC. This sequence encodes CATREGSSSYEQYF.

This clone turned up a few times. The V and J genes are TRBV11-3 and TRBJ1-1; 9 bases map to TRBD1. The V gene end was trimmed by 5 bases and the J gene end by 3 bases; junction bases not matched to a gene: 10. The CDR3 totals 16 residues. Germline lookup yields CDR1 SGHNT and CDR2 YENEEA. CDR3 in amino acids: CASSPGTGYKHTEAFF. Here the CDR3 DNA reads TGTGCCAGCAGCCCCGGGACAGGGTATAAGCACACTGAAGCTTTCTTT.

The chain uses TRBV29-1 and TRBJ1-2; weak D call: TRBD1 (6 bases). CDR1 SQVTM and CDR2 ANQGSEA come from the germline V gene. The CDR3 totals 11 residues. The V gene lost 4 bases and the J gene lost 8 bases, with 11 bases spanning the gap. The DNA for the CDR3 is TGCAGCGTTGGGTCAGGGGTAGGCTACACCTTC. It yields the protein CSVGSGVGYTF.

This rearrangement joins TRBV15 to TRBJ2-1, with TRBD2 identical over 16 bases. CDR3 length: 19 residues. Unmatched junction bases numbered 4, after V lost 2 bases and J lost 0 bases. The germline CDR1 and CDR2 sequences are LNHNV and YYDKDF (reference sequence). CDR3 protein: CATSRYGTSGRASYNEQFF. The CDR3 DNA is TGTGCCACCAGCAGATACGGGACTAGCGGGAGGGCCTCCTACAATGAGCAGTTCTTC.

The chain couples TRBV27 to TRBJ2-1; 10 bases map to TRBD2. V shed 5 bases, J shed 9 bases, and the junction held 13 bases outside the gene matches. The germline V gene encodes CDR1 MNHEY and CDR2 SMNVEV (reference sequence). This CDR3 has 16 amino acids. CDR3: CASSPPGTSEVAEQFF. In DNA form, the CDR3 reads TGTGCCAGCAGTCCCCCCGGGACTAGCGAAGTAGCTGAGCAGTTCTTC.

The chain combines TRBV3-1 (or the pseudogene TRBV3-2) with TRBJ2-5, with a tentative D call TRBD1 (5 bases). Germline assignment: CDR1 LGHDT and CDR2 YNNKEL (reference sequence). V lost 4 bases, J lost 2 bases, and 14 bases lay in between. The CDR3 spans 15 residues. CDR3 region: CASSPAPRDQETQYF. CDR3 DNA sequence: TGTGCCAGCAGCCCAGCCCCCAGGGATCAAGAGACCCAGTACTTC.

V usage is TRBV6-5 and J usage is TRBJ1-1; D uncertain. Germline V gene sequence: CDR1 MNHEY, CDR2 SVGAGI. This CDR3 spans 13 amino acids. Trimming cost V 8 bases and J 0 bases, with 10 bases left between them. The CDR3 DNA sequence: TGTGCCAGCGGAGGAACAATGAACACTGAAGCTTTCTTT. Protein: CASGGTMNTEAFF.

The chain carries TRBV7-2 and TRBJ1-3; D gene uncertain. The CDR3 covers 14 residues. V lost 1 base and J 4 bases, leaving 8 bases between the germline ends. The germline V gene encodes CDR1 SGHTA and CDR2 FQGNSA. The CDR3 coding sequence is TGTGCCAGCAGCTTAGGGGCAGGAGGAAACACCATATATTTT. It encodes CASSLGAGGNTIYF.

The V gene is TRBV28, the J gene TRBJ1-1, with 7 bases identical to TRBD1. CDR3 length: 14 residues. The germline gives CDR1 MDHEN, CDR2 SYDVKM. J was trimmed by 0 bases and V by 8 bases; bases with no gene match: 6. The CDR3 loop is CASRTGLMNTEAFF. CDR3 bases: TGTGCCAGCCGGACAGGCCTAATGAACACTGAAGCTTTCTTT. Full variable domain (missing parts from reference TRBV28 and TRBJ1-1): DVKVTQSSRYLVKRTGEKVFLECVQDMDHENMFWYRQDPGLGLRLIYFSYDVKMKEKGDIPEGYSVSREKKERFSLILESASTNQTSMYLCASRTGLMNTEAFFGQGTRLTVV.

V usage is TRBV6-2 or TRBV6-3 and J usage is TRBJ2-6; 9 nucleotides agree with TRBD1. CDR3 length equals 18 residues. J gave up 0 bases and V 6 bases, and 9 bases lay outside the gene matches. From germline, CDR1 is MNHEY and CDR2 SVGEGT. The CDR3 sequence: CASSPGTGFFSGANVLTF. CDR3 sequence (DNA): TGTGCCAGCAGCCCCGGGACAGGGTTTTTCTCTGGGGCCAACGTCCTGACTTTC.

Here the CDR3 reads CASSMGPQQGRAFF. DNA for the CDR3: TGTGCCAGCAGTATGGGGCCCCAACAGGGCAGGGCTTTCTTT. The chain combines TRBV28 with TRBJ1-1, with D tentatively TRBD1 (6 bases). V lost 5 bases, J lost 11 bases, and 21 bases lay in between. The germline V gene has CDR1 MDHEN and CDR2 SYDVKM. This CDR3 contains 14 residues.

The V and J genes are TRBV28 and TRBJ2-2; 8 bases fit TRBD1. Germline CDR1 is MDHEN and CDR2 is SYDVKM. J lost 5 bases, V lost 2 bases, and 19 bases had no gene match. The length of the CDR3 is 20 residues. This CDR3 is CASSLRILDRAMGRTGELFF. The DNA of the CDR3 is TGTGCCAGCAGTTTACGAATATTGGACAGGGCTATGGGGAGGACCGGGGAGCTGTTTTTT.

This clone was detected only a few times. This rearrangement joins TRBV4-2 to TRBJ1-2, with D perhaps TRBD1 (5 bases). Per germline, CDR1 LGHNA and CDR2 YNFKEQ. V was cut by 5 bases and J by 4 bases, with 17 bases left in between. The CDR3 has 15 amino acids. CDR3 DNA: TGTGCCAGCAGCGGCCCGGGGCCGGGGGGCTATGGCTACACCTTC. Encoded protein: CASSGPGPGGYGYTF.

V is TRBV25-1 and J is TRBJ2-7; 11 nucleotides align to TRBD1. The CDR3 is 12 amino acids. Germline V gives CDR1 MGHDK, CDR2 SYGVNS. Trimming cost V 1 base and J 12 bases; bases outside gene matches: 2. CDR3: CASSEWTGGMYF. The CDR3 DNA reads as TGTGCCAGCAGTGAATGGACAGGGGGCATGTACTTC.

This sequence joins TRBV7-8 and TRBJ2-7; TRBD2 agrees at 9 bases. The CDR3 extends over 16 amino acids. Per the germline V gene, CDR1 is SGHVS and CDR2 is FQNEAQ. J gave up 2 bases and V 0 bases, and 5 bases lay outside the gene matches. CDR3 residues: CASSLARSSGAYEQYF. The CDR3 DNA sequence: TGTGCCAGCAGCTTAGCGCGGTCTAGCGGGGCCTACGAGCAGTACTTC.

This clone was picked up one time. V gene TRBV9 combines with J gene TRBJ1-2, with TRBD1 matching over 9 bases. Germline CDR1 and CDR2: SGDLS and YYNGEE. V gave up 1 base and J gave up 1 base; unmatched junction bases: 5. CDR3 length: 16 residues. The CDR3 DNA reads as TGTGCCAGCAGCGTACAGGGACAGGGATATAACTATGGCTACACCTTC. This codes for CASSVQGQGYNYGYTF.

The chain combines TRBV18 with TRBJ1-5; D remains unclear. There are 15 residues in the CDR3. V was trimmed by 1 base and J by 7 bases, leaving 14 bases between them. The germline CDR1 and CDR2 sequences are KGHSH and LQKENI. In DNA form, the CDR3 reads TGTGCCAGCTCACCACGGGCAGGCCGAGAGCAGCCCCAGCATTTT. It yields the protein CASSPRAGREQPQHF.

This clone is a singleton in its sample. V usage is TRBV19 and J usage is TRBJ1-1; 7 nucleotides line up with TRBD1. Trimming took 5 bases from V and 1 from J; bases not matched to a gene: 4. CDR3 size: 14 residues. Germline assignment: CDR1 LNHDA and CDR2 SQIVND (reference sequence). In DNA form, the CDR3 reads TGTGCCAGTAGTCTCCGGACAGGGAACACTGAAGCTTTCTTT. Encoded protein: CASSLRTGNTEAFF. The full variable domain, completed using reference TRBV19 and TRBJ1-1, is DGGITQSPKYLFRKEGQNVTLSCEQNLNHDAMYWYRQDPGQGLRLIYYSQIVNDFQKGDIAEGYSVSREKKESFPLTVTSAQKNPTAFYLCASSLRTGNTEAFFGQGTRLTVV.